This entry describes one TCR beta chain. As yet, its antigen is unknown. This entry comes from a study of cytomegalovirus exposure and HLA in healthy donors. Notes on the study in general: The tendency of first-cohort TCR clusters to co-occur in the roughly 130 validation repertoires emerged from a later analysis.

V lost 8 bases and J 2 bases, leaving 13 bases between the germline ends. The CDR3 covers 13 residues. CDR1 and CDR2 (germline): MDHEN, SYDVKM. Libraries were prepared by immunoSEQ multiplex PCR; TCRdb keeps only in-frame clonotypes and omits some of them. The sample lists about 98,000 clones, roughly 85% occurring once. The chain uses TRBV28 and TRBJ2-7, with D unclear. The source of this sequence is a woman in her 30s in good health and CMV-seronegative. Specimen: PBMCs. As DNA, the CDR3 is TGTGCCAGCTTCGGGTCACTCACCTACGAGCAGTACTTC. Amino acid sequence: CASFGSLTYEQYF. The whole variable domain, filled in from reference TRBV28 and TRBJ2-7, reads DVKVTQSSRYLVKRTGEKVFLECVQDMDHENMFWYRQDPGLGLRLIYFSYDVKMKEKGDIPEGYSVSREKKERFSLILESASTNQTSMYLCASFGSLTYEQYFGPGTRLTVT.